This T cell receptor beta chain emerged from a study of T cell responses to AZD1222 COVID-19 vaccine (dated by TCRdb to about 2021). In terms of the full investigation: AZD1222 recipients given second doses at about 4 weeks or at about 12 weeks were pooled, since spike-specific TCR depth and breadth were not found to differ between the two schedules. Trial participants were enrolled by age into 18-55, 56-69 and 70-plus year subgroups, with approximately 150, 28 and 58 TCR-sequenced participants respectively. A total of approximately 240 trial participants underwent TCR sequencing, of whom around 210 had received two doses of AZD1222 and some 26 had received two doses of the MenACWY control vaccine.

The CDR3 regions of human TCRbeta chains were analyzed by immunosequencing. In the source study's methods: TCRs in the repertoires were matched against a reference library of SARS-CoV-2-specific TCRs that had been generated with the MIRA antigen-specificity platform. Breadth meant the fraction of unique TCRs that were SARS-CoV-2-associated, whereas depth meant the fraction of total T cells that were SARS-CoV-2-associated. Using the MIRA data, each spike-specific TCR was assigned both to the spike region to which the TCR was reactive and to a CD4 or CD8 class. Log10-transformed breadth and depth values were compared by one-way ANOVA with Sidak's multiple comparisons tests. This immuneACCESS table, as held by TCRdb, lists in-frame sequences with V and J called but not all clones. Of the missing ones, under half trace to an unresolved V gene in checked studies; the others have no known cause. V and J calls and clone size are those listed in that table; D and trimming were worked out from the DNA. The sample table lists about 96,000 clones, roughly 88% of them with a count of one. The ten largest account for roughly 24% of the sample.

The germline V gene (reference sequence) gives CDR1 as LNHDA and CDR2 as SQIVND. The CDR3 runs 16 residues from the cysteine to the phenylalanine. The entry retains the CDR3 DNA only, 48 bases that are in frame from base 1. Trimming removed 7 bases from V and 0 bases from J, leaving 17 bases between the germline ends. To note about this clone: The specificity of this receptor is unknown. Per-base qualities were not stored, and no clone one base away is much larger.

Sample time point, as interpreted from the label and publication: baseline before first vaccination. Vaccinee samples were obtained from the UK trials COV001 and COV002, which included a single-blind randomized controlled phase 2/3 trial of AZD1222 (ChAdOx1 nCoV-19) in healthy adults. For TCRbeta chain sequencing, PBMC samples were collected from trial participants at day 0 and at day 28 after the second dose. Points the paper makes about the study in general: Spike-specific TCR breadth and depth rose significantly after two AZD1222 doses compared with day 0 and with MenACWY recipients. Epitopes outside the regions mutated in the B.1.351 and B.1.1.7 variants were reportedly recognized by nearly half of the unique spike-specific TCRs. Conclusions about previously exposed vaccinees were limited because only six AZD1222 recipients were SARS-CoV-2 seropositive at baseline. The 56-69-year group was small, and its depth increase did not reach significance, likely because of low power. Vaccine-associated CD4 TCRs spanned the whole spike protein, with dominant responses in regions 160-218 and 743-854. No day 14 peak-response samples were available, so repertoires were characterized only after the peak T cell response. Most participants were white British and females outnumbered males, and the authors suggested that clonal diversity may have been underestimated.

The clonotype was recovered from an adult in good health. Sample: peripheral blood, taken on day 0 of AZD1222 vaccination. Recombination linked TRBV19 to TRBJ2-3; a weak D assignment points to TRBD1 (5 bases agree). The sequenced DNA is TGTGCCAGTACCCCACAGGTCCCCTGGAGCACAGATACGCAGTATTTT. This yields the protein CASTPQVPWSTDTQYF.